Shown below are 27 T cell receptor beta chains from a single sample sequenced in a study of T cell responses to AZD1222 COVID-19 vaccine. Measured with immunoSEQ multiplex PCR; TCRdb has only the in-frame clones, and not every one. The table records about 42,000 clones, approximately 80% of them present only once. Sequencing was performed on peripheral blood, taken 28 days after the second AZD1222 dose. Receptors originate from an adult who received the AZD1222 COVID-19 vaccine.

This clone is labeled medium-sized. This same CDR3 is encoded by further DNA sequences in the sample. CDR3 nucleotides: TGTGCCAGCTCGCCTAGCATAACCGGGGAGCTGTTTTTT. This sequence encodes CASSPSITGELFF. The chain employs TRBV9 and TRBJ2-2; perhaps TRBD2 as D (5 bases). Germline V gives CDR1 SGDLS, CDR2 YYNGEE. V was trimmed by 7 bases and J by 5 bases, leaving 12 bases between them. The CDR3 loop spans 13 amino acids. The whole variable domain, filled in from reference TRBV9 and TRBJ2-2, reads DSGVTQTPKHLITATGQRVTLRCSPRSGDLSVYWYQQSLDQGLQFLIQYYNGEERAKGNILERFSAQQFPDLHSELNLSSLELGDSALYFCASSPSITGELFFGEGSRLTVL.

The chain uses TRBV19 and TRBJ2-3; no clear D. CDR1 LNHDA and CDR2 SQIVND come from the germline V gene (reference sequence). The germline V and J ends were trimmed by 2 bases and 4 bases, with 7 bases remaining between them. The CDR3 contains 13 residues. Written as DNA, the CDR3 is TGTGCCAGTAGTATATCCCGGGCAGATACGCAGTATTTT. It codes for CASSISRADTQYF.

This chain links TRBV27 with TRBJ1-5; unclear D gene. The CDR3 loop spans 17 amino acids. V dropped 4 bases and J dropped 0 bases, with 16 bases sitting between them. Germline-derived CDR1 and CDR2 are MNHEY and SMNVEV (reference sequence). CDR3 in amino acids: CASSSRTFSVSNQPQHF. For the CDR3, the DNA is TGTGCCAGCAGTTCTCGGACTTTCTCGGTTAGCAATCAGCCCCAGCATTTT.

The chain is built from TRBV28 and TRBJ1-2, with D possibly matching TRBD1 (6 bases). V lost 3 bases and J lost 4, with 15 bases in between. The CDR3 runs 15 residues. Germline CDR1 MDHEN, CDR2 SYDVKM. The CDR3 DNA reads TGTGCCAGCAGTTTGGGCAGGGGCCGGGGCTATGGCTACACCTTC. Translating it yields CASSLGRGRGYGYTF.

The chain combines TRBV3-1 (or the pseudogene TRBV3-2) with TRBJ2-7, with D possibly TRBD2 on 6 matching bases. V gave up 1 base and J gave up 3 bases, with 10 bases separating them. From germline, CDR1 is LGHDT and CDR2 YNNKEL (reference sequence). The CDR3 extends over 14 amino acids. The CDR3 loop is CASSQVWGGYEQYF. The CDR3 coding sequence is TGTGCCAGCAGCCAAGTCTGGGGAGGCTACGAGCAGTACTTC.

The chain carries TRBV12-3 or TRBV12-4 and TRBJ2-3, with 7 bases fitting TRBD2. V lost 5 bases to trimming and J lost 8 bases; unmatched junction nucleotides: 4. CDR3 length equals 12 residues. The CDR3 coding sequence is TGTGCCAGCAGTCTGGGGGAGGGTACGCAGTATTTT. As protein: CASSLGEGTQYF.

The V gene is TRBV6-5, the J gene TRBJ1-4, with D perhaps matching TRBD1 (6 bases). The CDR3 contains 14 residues. Germline lookup yields CDR1 MNHEY and CDR2 SVGAGI. V was cut by 10 bases and J by 6 bases, with 18 bases left in between. DNA for the CDR3: TGTGCCATTGGACAGCTACTCCTTGATGAAAAACTGTTTTTT. Translation gives CAIGQLLLDEKLFF.

J is TRBJ2-1 and V is TRBV9, with D possibly being TRBD2 (6 bases). V lost 0 bases to trimming and J lost 10 bases, with 17 bases between them. There are 15 residues in the CDR3. Germline CDR1 and CDR2: SGDLS and YYNGEE. This chain's CDR3 is CASSVELAGVEEQFF. The CDR3 DNA sequence: TGTGCCAGCAGCGTAGAACTAGCCGGAGTGGAGGAGCAGTTCTTC.

In this sample, this clone turned up once. The genes are TRBV5-1 and TRBJ2-7; 9 bases line up with TRBD1. V gave up 0 bases and J gave up 5 bases; unmatched junction bases: 6. There are 15 residues in the CDR3. CDR1 SGHRS and CDR2 YFSETQ come from the germline V gene. For the CDR3, the DNA is TGCGCCAGCAGCTTGGCCGGGACAGGGTTAAACGAGCAGTACTTC. It codes for CASSLAGTGLNEQYF.

Here the CDR3 DNA reads TGTGCCAGTAGTTTCTCCCGCCAGGGGACTAATAACTATGGCTACACCTTC. Its translation is CASSFSRQGTNNYGYTF. The chain links TRBV19 to TRBJ1-2; D possibly corresponds to TRBD1 (6 bases). CDR3 size: 17 residues. Germline assignment: CDR1 LNHDA and CDR2 SQIVND (reference sequence). Trimming took off 5 bases at V and 1 base at J, with 20 bases between the two ends.

The chain employs TRBV6-5 and TRBJ1-2; tentative D call: TRBD1 (5 bases). This CDR3 contains 14 residues. The germline V and J ends were trimmed by 5 bases and 8 bases, with 18 bases remaining between them. Germline V gives CDR1 MNHEY, CDR2 SVGAGI. CDR3 region: CASSTDTGSRGYTF. The DNA of the CDR3 is TGTGCCAGCAGTACTGACACAGGCTCTCGCGGCTACACCTTC.

The chain joins TRBV7-9 to TRBJ1-2; a weak D match, TRBD1 (5 bases). Per the germline V gene, CDR1 is SEHNR and CDR2 is FQNEAQ (reference sequence). There are 14 residues in the CDR3. V was trimmed by 4 bases and J by 4 bases, leaving 13 bases between them. The CDR3 reads CASSSDREGYGYTF. CDR3 sequence (DNA): TGTGCCAGCAGCTCCGACAGAGAGGGCTATGGCTACACCTTC.

This clone is classed as medium-sized (0.01 to 0.1%). Other DNA sequences from this sample encode an identical CDR3 as well. The V and J genes are TRBV6-1 and TRBJ2-4; unclear D gene. CDR3 size: 14 residues. CDR1 is MNHNS and CDR2 is SASEGT in the germline V gene. Deletions cut 1 base from V and 0 bases from J, with 4 bases between. The CDR3 is CASSEGVAKNIQYF. For the CDR3, the DNA is TGTGCCAGCAGTGAAGGGGTAGCCAAAAACATTCAGTACTTC.

This clone was recorded a few times. The chain has TRBV29-1 and TRBJ2-2, with TRBD1 matching over 7 bases. Germline CDR1 reads SQVTM; CDR2 reads ANQGSEA. Losses at the gene ends were 2 bases for V and 0 bases for J; bases not matched to a gene: 3. CDR3 length: 15 residues. CDR3 sequence: CSVEQGDANTGELFF. CDR3 nucleotide sequence: TGCAGCGTTGAACAGGGGGACGCGAACACCGGGGAGCTGTTTTTT.

This clone was recorded a few times. The chain recombines TRBV7-3 with TRBJ2-1, with D tentatively TRBD1 (5 bases). In germline, CDR1 is SGHTA, CDR2 FQGTGA. V gave up 10 bases and J gave up 4 bases, with 14 bases separating them. The CDR3 totals 13 residues. In DNA, the CDR3 is TGTGCCACTGCAGGGAACTTGTACAATGAGCAGTTCTTC. Translated: CATAGNLYNEQFF.

The chain joins TRBV12-3 or TRBV12-4 to TRBJ2-1; D call uncertain. V lost 4 bases, J lost 12 bases, and 13 bases lay in between. CDR3 size: 12 residues. The CDR3 protein is CASSYFTVGQFF. CDR3 DNA sequence: TGTGCCAGCAGTTACTTTACGGTTGGGCAGTTCTTC.

This clone has a handful of counts. The genes are TRBV24-1 and TRBJ2-1; a weak D match, TRBD2 (5 bases). Germline CDR1 KGHDR, CDR2 SFDVKD. The CDR3 has 12 amino acids. Between the trimmed V and J ends, which lost 12 bases and 3 bases, there was a span of 11 bases. The CDR3, as DNA: TGTGCCCCCCCGCGGGTCTACAATGAGCAGTTCTTC. Translating gives CAPPRVYNEQFF.

The J gene is TRBJ2-7, the V gene TRBV11-2; 10 bases are shared with TRBD1. J lost 6 bases, V lost 6 bases, and 8 bases had no gene match. This CDR3 is built from 14 residues. The V gene's germline CDR1 is SGHAT and CDR2 FQNNGV. CDR3 protein: CASSEPGQGTEQYF. In DNA, the CDR3 is TGTGCCAGCAGTGAACCGGGACAGGGGACCGAGCAGTACTTC.

The V and J genes are TRBV6-5 and TRBJ2-1; D tentatively reads TRBD1 or TRBD2 (6 bases each). V lost 2 bases to trimming and J lost 3 bases, with 11 bases between them. The CDR3 is 15 residues long. Germline V lookup: CDR1 MNHEY, CDR2 SVGAGI. CDR3 nucleotides: TGTGCCAGCAGTTACACCCGGGGGCGCTACAATGAGCAGTTCTTC. This codes for CASSYTRGRYNEQFF.

This chain uses TRBV30 with TRBJ2-7; 11 positions match TRBD1. The trim removed 0 bases at V and 7 bases at J, leaving 14 bases unmatched. The CDR3 consists of 17 residues. Germline V gene sequence: CDR1 GTSNPN, CDR2 SVGIG (reference sequence). The CDR3 loop is CAWSVLGGGTGGREQYF. The CDR3 DNA reads as TGTGCCTGGAGTGTGTTGGGTGGAGGGACAGGGGGTAGGGAGCAGTACTTC.

The chain employs TRBV7-3 and TRBJ2-1; possibly TRBD1 for D (6 bases). The V and J ends lost 2 bases and 7 bases respectively, with 15 bases between them. This CDR3 has 15 residues. Per germline, CDR1 SGHTA and CDR2 FQGTGA. CDR3 DNA sequence: TGTGCCAGCAGCTTAGGAGTAGGGGGTTCGAATGAGCAGTTCTTC. It codes for CASSLGVGGSNEQFF. Complete variable domain (other parts from reference TRBV7-3 and TRBJ2-1): GAGVSQTPSNKVTEKGKYVELRCDPISGHTALYWYRQSLGQGPEFLIYFQGTGAADDSGLPNDRFFAVRPEGSVSTLKIQRTERGDSAVYLCASSLGVGGSNEQFFGPGTRLTVL.

This chain uses TRBV19 with TRBJ1-5; 8 bases are shared with TRBD1. In germline, CDR1 is LNHDA, CDR2 SQIVND (reference sequence). J was trimmed by 0 bases and V by 7 bases; bases with no gene match: 5. CDR3 length: 15 residues. The CDR3 DNA sequence: TGTGCCAGTAAGGACAGGGCAAATAGCAATCAGCCCCAGCATTTT. This encodes CASKDRANSNQPQHF.

V gene TRBV10-3 combines with J gene TRBJ1-5; 8 bases fit TRBD1. J was trimmed by 2 bases and V by 4 bases; bases with no gene match: 4. Germline CDR1 ENHRY, CDR2 SYGVKD. The CDR3 length is 15 residues. CDR3 DNA: TGTGCCATCAGTGGGGAGACAGGGGGCAATCAGCCCCAGCATTTT. This sequence encodes CAISGETGGNQPQHF.

The chain links TRBV9 to TRBJ2-3; tentative D call: TRBD2 (6 bases). Deletions cut 6 bases from V and 3 bases from J, with 14 bases between. The CDR3 sequence is 14 residues long. CDR1 SGDLS and CDR2 YYNGEE come from the germline V gene. The CDR3 reads CASNGPRETDTQYF. As DNA, the CDR3 is TGTGCCAGCAACGGACCCCGGGAGACAGATACGCAGTATTTT.

V usage is TRBV6-4 and J usage is TRBJ2-7; the match to TRBD1 covers 8 bases. This CDR3 region has 12 residues. The germline V gene encodes CDR1 MRHNA and CDR2 SNTAGT. V gave up 2 bases and J gave up 6 bases; unmatched junction bases: 0. The CDR3 DNA reads as TGTGCCAGCAGTGACGGGACAGGCGAGCAGTACTTC. The encoded protein is CASSDGTGEQYF.

This clone occurred a few times. The chain joins TRBV2 to TRBJ2-5; unclear D gene. The V gene's germline CDR1 is SNHLY and CDR2 FYNNEI. Trimming cost V 6 bases and J 4 bases, with 12 bases left between them. The CDR3 is made up of 13 amino acids. CDR3 nucleotide sequence: TGTGCCAGCAGACCCCCGGTGGGAGAGACCCAGTACTTC. Encoded protein: CASRPPVGETQYF.

This clone was seen more than once but under ten times. J is TRBJ2-6 and V is TRBV10-3, with a tentative D call TRBD1 (6 bases). Germline values: CDR1 ENHRY, CDR2 SYGVKD. This CDR3 has 17 residues. Trimming removed 6 bases from V and 0 bases from J, with 15 bases in between. In DNA, the CDR3 is TGTGCCATCAGGAAGGGGGACGGAGGCTCTGGGGCCAACGTCCTGACTTTC. Translating gives CAIRKGDGGSGANVLTF.